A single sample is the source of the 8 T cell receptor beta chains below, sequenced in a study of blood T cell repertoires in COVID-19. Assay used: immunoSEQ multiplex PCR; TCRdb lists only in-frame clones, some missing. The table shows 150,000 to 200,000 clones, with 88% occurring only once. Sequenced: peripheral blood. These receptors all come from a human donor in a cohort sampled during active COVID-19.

The CDR3 bases are TGTGCCTGGAGTTGGGACAGGAGCTACGAGCAGTACTTC. Its protein product is CAWSWDRSYEQYF. This rearrangement joins TRBV30 to TRBJ2-7; 8 nucleotides match TRBD1. V lost 2 bases, J lost 3 bases, and 3 bases stayed unmatched. The CDR3 loop spans 13 amino acids. Looked up from germline, CDR1 is GTSNPN and CDR2 is SVGIG (reference sequence).

The CDR3 nucleotides are TGTGCCAGCAGCTTACCCGGGGTCGGCGGCTACACCTTC. Protein sequence: CASSLPGVGGYTF. This chain connects TRBV11-2 to TRBJ1-2; D is unresolved. The germline V and J ends were trimmed by 2 bases and 8 bases, with 12 bases remaining between them. Germline CDR1 reads SGHAT; CDR2 reads FQNNGV. The length of the CDR3 is 13 residues.

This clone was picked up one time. Written as DNA, the CDR3 is TGCGCCAGCAGGGGCAGCGGGGGAGAGACCCAGTACTTC. Residues: CASRGSGGETQYF. V usage is TRBV5-1 and J usage is TRBJ2-5, with 8 bases lining up with TRBD2. CDR1 and CDR2 (germline): SGHRS, YFSETQ. CDR3 length equals 13 residues. The trim removed 5 bases at V and 4 bases at J, leaving 4 bases unmatched.

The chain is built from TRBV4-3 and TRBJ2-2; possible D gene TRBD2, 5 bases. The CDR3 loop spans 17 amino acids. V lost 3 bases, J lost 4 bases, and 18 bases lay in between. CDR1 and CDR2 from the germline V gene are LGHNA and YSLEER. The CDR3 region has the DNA TGCGCCAGCAGCCACCAAGATAGAGCGGATAGCACCGGGGAGCTGTTTTTT. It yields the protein CASSHQDRADSTGELFF.

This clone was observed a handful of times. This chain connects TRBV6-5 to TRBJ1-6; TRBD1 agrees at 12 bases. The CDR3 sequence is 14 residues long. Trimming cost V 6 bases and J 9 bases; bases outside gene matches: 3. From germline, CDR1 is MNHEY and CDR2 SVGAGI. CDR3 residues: CASRRDRGPSPLHF. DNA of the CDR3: TGTGCCAGCAGGAGGGACAGGGGGCCTTCACCCCTCCACTTT.

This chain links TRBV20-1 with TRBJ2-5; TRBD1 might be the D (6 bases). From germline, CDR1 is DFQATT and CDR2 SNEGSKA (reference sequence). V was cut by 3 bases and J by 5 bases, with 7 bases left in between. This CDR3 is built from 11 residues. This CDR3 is CSARRGETQYF. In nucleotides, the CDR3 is TGCAGTGCTAGGAGGGGGGAGACCCAGTACTTC.

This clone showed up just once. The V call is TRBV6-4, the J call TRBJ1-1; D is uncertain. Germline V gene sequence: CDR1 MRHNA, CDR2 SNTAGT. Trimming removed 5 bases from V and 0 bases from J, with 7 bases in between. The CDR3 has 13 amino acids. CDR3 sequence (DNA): TGTGCCAGCAGTTTCCAGATGAACACTGAAGCTTTCTTT. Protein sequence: CASSFQMNTEAFF.

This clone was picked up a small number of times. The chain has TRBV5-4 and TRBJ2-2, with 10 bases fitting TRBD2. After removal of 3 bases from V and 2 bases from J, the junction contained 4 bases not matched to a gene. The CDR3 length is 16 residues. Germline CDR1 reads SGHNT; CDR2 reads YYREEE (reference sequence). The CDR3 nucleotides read TGTGCCAGCAGCTCCGCTAGCGGGGGAAACACCGGGGAGCTGTTTTTT. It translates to CASSSASGGNTGELFF.